This T cell receptor beta chain was profiled in a study of blood T cells in healthy people across ages (dated by TCRdb to the mid-2010s). Background for the entire study: Template switching captured roughly one uniquely barcoded TCR beta cDNA molecule per two T cells in model experiments. To avoid experimental bias, donors of different ages were spread randomly across the sequencing lanes. Two additional independent replicas of 1 million unique cDNA reads from the same blood draw were analyzed for two donors (one aged 18 to 29 and one aged 80 or older). To track age-related changes in TCR beta repertoire diversity, the study relied on deep sequencing normalized with unique cDNA molecular identifiers. Donors were grouped into four age groups: young (average 16 years), middle-aged (about 38), aged (62) and long-lived (just over 80). On the study overall, not on this receptor specifically: Observed TCR beta diversity per million T cells fell roughly linearly with age, and a significant reduction was already apparent by age around 40. Estimates of total diversity based on one million sequenced T cells were regarded as lower bounds and as underestimates. Observed TCR beta diversity correlated strongly with the percentage of naive T cells measured by flow cytometry. Donor CMV infection status was unknown, potentially confounding age-related changes in expanded clonotypes. The long-lived group showed more naive CD4+ T cells, fewer expanded clones and increased TCR diversity than the aged group, suggesting age selection. Conclusive comparison of naive and antigen-experienced compartments was prevented by the profiling of bulk unsorted PBMCs.

Libraries were made using 5' RACE. Sequencing was performed on an Illumina HiSeq 2500. A second PCR of about 7 to 12 cycles was performed with a sample-barcoded 5' primer and a J-beta primer mix. A template-switch 5' adaptor carrying 12 random nucleotides introduced a unique molecular identifier onto each TCR beta cDNA molecule. Each sample yielded at least 3 million CDR3-containing paired-end reads. The Mint cDNA synthesis kit, primed by a TRBC-specific oligonucleotide, was used to synthesize first-strand cDNA from all RNA. Following uracil-DNA glycosylase treatment, all cDNA underwent a first 18-cycle PCR with the universal primers M1SS and BC2_uni_R. Processing in the source paper ran as follows. For normalization, 1 million high-quality reads, each with a distinct molecular identifier, were randomly selected from each sample. Reads with shared molecular identifiers were discarded instead of being binned into consensus sequences. CDR3 identification, clonotype clustering and error correction used MiTCR with a Q25 quality threshold and the strictest error-elimination algorithm. A nonparametric unseen species model with Euler transformation was used to estimate a lower bound on total TCR beta diversity. In-frame beta chains were kept once TCRdb had trimmed the public reads at Q25 with fastp and called clones with MiXCR. Rows with one shared CDR3 protein collapse into an entry with the most common genes and DNA. These V and J calls rely on TCRdb rather than the paper's analysis. The sample records fewer than 750,000 distinct CDR3 sequences, roughly half of which are singletons. The leading ten clones occupy roughly 12% of the sample.

From its cysteine to its phenylalanine, the CDR3 spans 14 amino acids. Here the CDR3 DNA is all that survives: 42 bases in frame from base 1. V is pruned by 4 bases and J by 5 bases, leaving 7 bases of the junction without a gene match. A note on this clonotype: There is no known antigen for this receptor. No much larger clonotype is one base removed from it; base qualities were not supplied.

Systemically healthy Caucasian individuals from Russia, around 39 in total and aged about 6 to 100 years, were included as donors. Each donor gave 8 to 10 milliliters of peripheral blood, drawn into EDTA-treated Vacutainer tubes. Ficoll-Paque density-gradient centrifugation was used to isolate PBMCs, with at least 6 million per sample. Total RNA was extracted from PBMCs with Trizol reagent, with at least 6 micrograms obtained per sample. The percentages of naive CD45RAhigh/CD27high T cells were determined by flow cytometry on a PBMC aliquot from every donor. Sample: blood. The origin of this receptor is a woman of 80 years or more in good health. The chain employs TRBV12-3 or TRBV12-4 and TRBJ1-2, with 7 bases matching TRBD1. The CDR3 reads CASSSLGTEYGYTF. Here is the DNA: TGTGCCAGCAGTTCGTTGGGGACAGAGTATGGCTACACCTTC.